This T cell receptor (beta chain) came from a study of human T cells and chemical hapten exposure. As for the study in general: Small volume differences among pooled libraries mainly caused per-sample TCR yield variation.

V dropped 4 bases and J dropped 0 bases, with 16 bases sitting between them. The CDR3 extends over 17 amino acids. Germline V gene sequence: CDR1 MGHDK, CDR2 SYGVNS. Of note for this clonotype: The antigen is undetermined.

Unique molecular identifiers were affixed to discrete cDNA molecules within the library. As originally analysed: Between 23,224 and 690,600 TCRs appeared in each sample, and the median stood at 95,638. TCRdb called the RACE reads again in MiXCR, with one record for every CDR3 protein. None of the V and J calls come from the authors' own analysis; TCRdb made them. The table lists roughly 130,000 distinct CDR3 sequences, approximately 9.5% of them singletons. Time point of the sample: healthy volunteer bleed at 2 weeks. Whole blood that had not been fractionated was the source of extracted total RNA. General study results and limits: The study found that DPC sensitization did not change TCRs above 1 in 1000 frequency.

The sequenced material came from whole blood. This clonotype originated in a male donor in good health. Some clones in this sample may be carry-over from other donors' samples. The chain couples TRBV25-1 to TRBJ2-1, with unresolved D. The CDR3 is CASSGPTERSSYNEQFF. DNA of the CDR3: TGTGCCAGCAGTGGACCAACGGAGAGGAGCTCCTACAATGAGCAGTTCTTC.